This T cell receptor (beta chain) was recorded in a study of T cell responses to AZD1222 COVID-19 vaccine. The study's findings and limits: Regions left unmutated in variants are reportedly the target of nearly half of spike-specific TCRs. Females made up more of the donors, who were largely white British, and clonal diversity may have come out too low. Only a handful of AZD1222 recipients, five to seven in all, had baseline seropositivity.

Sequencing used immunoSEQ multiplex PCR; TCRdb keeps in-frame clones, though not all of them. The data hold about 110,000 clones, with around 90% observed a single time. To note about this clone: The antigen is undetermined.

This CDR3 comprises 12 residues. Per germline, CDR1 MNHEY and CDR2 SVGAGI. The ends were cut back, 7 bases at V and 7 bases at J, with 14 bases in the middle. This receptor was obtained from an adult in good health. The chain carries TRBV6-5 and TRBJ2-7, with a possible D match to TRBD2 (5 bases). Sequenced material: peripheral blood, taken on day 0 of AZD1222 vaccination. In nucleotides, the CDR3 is TGTGCCAGCACTACTAGGTTCGGAGAGCAGTACTTC. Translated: CASTTRFGEQYF.